This TCR beta chain is drawn from a study of blood T cells in healthy people across ages. This clonotype showed up just a few times. Donors were systemically healthy Caucasian individuals from Russia aged roughly 6 to 100 years. Germline V lookup: CDR1 SNHLY, CDR2 FYNNEI. The CDR3 is 16 amino acids. Trimming took off 1 base at V and 1 base at J, with 13 bases between the two ends. Then a second PCR, running about 6 to 11 cycles, was carried out with a sample-barcoded 5' primer and a J-beta primer mix. TCRdb reprocessed the 5' RACE reads via MiXCR and lists one record per CDR3 protein. The repertoire includes more than 450,000 distinct CDR3 sequences, over 25% of them detected once, and 3% to 4.5% sits in the top ten. In addition, the sample was reused for a study of T cells of mothers and their children. Per that paper: Slightly, though not significantly, more overlap was seen in related than in unrelated mother-child pairs.

The rearrangement uses TRBV2 and TRBJ2-5, with D perhaps matching TRBD1 (6 bases). This TCR was recovered from a boy aged 2 to 10 in good health. Input material: blood. This chain's CDR3 is CASSEGAGAIQETQYF. In nucleotides, the CDR3 is TGTGCCAGCAGTGAAGGGGCAGGGGCAATCCAAGAGACCCAGTACTTC.